The 10 T cell receptor beta chains presented below share a single source sample, sequenced in a study of spatial heterogeneity in lung cancer. Indicated time point: sample taken at primary tumor resection. Sequencing was performed on whole RNA extracted from tumor and nontumor lung tissue, or from frozen PBMC, and the material was left unsorted. TCRdb ran MiXCR on the 5' RACE reads and lists one entry per CDR3 protein. The sample lists tens of thousands of distinct CDR3 sequences; about 12% were seen once. This sample comprised PBMCs, obtained at surgery. The receptors originated from a male donor with early-stage non-small cell lung cancer.

This clonotype was found a few times. This chain links TRBV28 with TRBJ1-5; a possible D gene is TRBD1 (6 bases). The CDR3 loop spans 16 amino acids. Germline CDR1 reads MDHEN; CDR2 reads SYDVKM. V lost 5 bases and J 1 base, leaving 15 bases between the germline ends. The CDR3 nucleotides are TGTGCCAGCAGTCGTTATATGGGGGCGAGCAATCAGCCCCAGCATTTT. The encoded protein is CASSRYMGASNQPQHF.

This rearrangement joins TRBV19 to TRBJ2-2; a weak D match, TRBD2 (6 bases). Germline V gives CDR1 LNHDA, CDR2 SQIVND (reference sequence). This CDR3 is built from 13 residues. Trimming left V 7 bases short and J 5 bases short, with 11 bases between. CDR3 residues: CASKGSGTGELFF. The DNA for the CDR3 is TGTGCCAGTAAGGGTAGCGGAACCGGGGAGCTGTTTTTT.

This clonotype was detected ten times or more. V usage is TRBV24-1 and J usage is TRBJ2-7; D unresolved. This CDR3 region has 13 residues. Per the germline V gene, CDR1 is KGHDR and CDR2 is SFDVKD. The V gene lost 3 bases and the J gene lost 5 bases, with 10 bases spanning the gap. The CDR3 DNA sequence: TGTGCCACCAGTGATCTAAGCTCGGACGAGCAGTACTTC. Translation: CATSDLSSDEQYF.

There are many counts of this clonotype. V and J are TRBV15 and TRBJ2-5; D gene ambiguous. V dropped 1 base and J dropped 2 bases, with 5 bases sitting between them. This CDR3 contains 13 residues. Germline lookup yields CDR1 LNHNV and CDR2 YYDKDF (reference sequence). The DNA of the CDR3 is TGTGCCACCAGCAGAGCACCACAAGAGACCCAGTACTTC. The encoded protein is CATSRAPQETQYF.

There are a few counts of this clonotype. The chain couples TRBV7-6 to TRBJ2-6; D uncertain. CDR1 is SGHVS, CDR2 FNYEAQ, per germline. With 5 bases removed from V and 0 bases from J, the gap between germline ends came to 5 bases. The CDR3 length is 14 residues. The CDR3 DNA is TGTGCCAGCAGCGTGCTCTCTGGGGCCAACGTCCTGACTTTC. The encoded protein is CASSVLSGANVLTF.

This clonotype was seen repeatedly, ten times or more. V gene TRBV18 combines with J gene TRBJ2-3; 14 nucleotides line up with TRBD2. This CDR3 comprises 16 residues. V shed 3 bases, J shed 1 base, and the junction held 0 bases outside the gene matches. Looked up from germline, CDR1 is KGHSH and CDR2 is LQKENI. The CDR3 DNA reads as TGTGCCAGCTCACCGGGACTAGCGGGGGGCACAGATACGCAGTATTTT. Translated, it gives CASSPGLAGGTDTQYF.

The sample holds one count of this clonotype. The gene calls are TRBV3-1 and TRBJ2-2; TRBD1 agrees at 9 bases. CDR3 length: 16 residues. V was pared by 4 bases and J by 3 bases, with 6 bases of the junction left unmatched. CDR1 and CDR2 from the germline V gene are LGHDT and YNNKEL (reference sequence). The CDR3 spells CASSRRDREYTGELFF. In DNA, the CDR3 is TGTGCCAGCAGCCGCCGGGACAGGGAATACACCGGGGAGCTGTTTTTT.

The genes are TRBV28 and TRBJ2-3; D uncertain. The V and J ends lost 10 bases and 6 bases respectively, with 14 bases between them. The CDR3 runs 12 residues. Germline loops: CDR1 MDHEN, CDR2 SYDVKM. The CDR3 is CATLRKPDTQYF. CDR3 DNA: TGTGCCACACTTAGAAAACCGGATACGCAGTATTTT.

This clonotype has more than one count but fewer than ten. The chain joins TRBV11-2 to TRBJ2-1, with 10 positions matching TRBD2. V shed 5 bases and J 0 bases; nucleotides not matched to a gene: 10. The CDR3 has 18 residues. CDR1 SGHAT and CDR2 FQNNGV come from the germline V gene. The CDR3 sequence is CASSIGLAALGSYNEQFF. The CDR3 DNA reads TGTGCCAGCAGCATAGGACTAGCGGCCCTCGGCTCCTACAATGAGCAGTTCTTC.

The chain couples TRBV6-2 or TRBV6-3 to TRBJ2-7; D is unclear. The CDR3 is 14 residues long. Germline V lookup: CDR1 MNHEY, CDR2 SVGEGT. Trimming removed 2 bases from V and 3 bases from J, with 11 bases in between. CDR3 nucleotide sequence: TGTGCCAGCAGTTACGGGCAGGCCCTCTACGAGCAGTACTTC. It is translated as CASSYGQALYEQYF.